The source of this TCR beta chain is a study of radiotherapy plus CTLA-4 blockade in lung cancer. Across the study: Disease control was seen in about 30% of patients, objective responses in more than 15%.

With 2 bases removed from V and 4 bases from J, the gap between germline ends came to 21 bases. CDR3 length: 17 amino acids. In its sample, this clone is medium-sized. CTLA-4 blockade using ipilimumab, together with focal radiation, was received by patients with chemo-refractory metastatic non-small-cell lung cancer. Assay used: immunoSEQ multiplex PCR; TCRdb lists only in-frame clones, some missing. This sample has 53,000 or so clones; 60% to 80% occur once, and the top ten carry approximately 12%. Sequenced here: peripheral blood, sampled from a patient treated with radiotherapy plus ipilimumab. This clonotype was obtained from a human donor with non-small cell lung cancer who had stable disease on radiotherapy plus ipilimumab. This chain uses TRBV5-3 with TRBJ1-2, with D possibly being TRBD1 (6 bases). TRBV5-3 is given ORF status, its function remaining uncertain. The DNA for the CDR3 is TGTGCCAGAAGCTTCCCCCCGTCTAACAGGGTTTTCTATGGCTACACCTTC. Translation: CARSFPPSNRVFYGYTF.